This T cell receptor beta chain was recovered during a study of blood T cell repertoires in COVID-19 (dated by TCRdb to about 2020). Regarding the complete study: Samples from collaborators originated in the United States, Italy and Spain and spanned both the acute and convalescent phases of COVID-19. The prospective study material was composed of cDNA or gDNA derived from T cells, B-cell-depleted T cells, or PBMCs. Subjects who had been exposed to COVID-19, were actively infected with it, or had recovered from it provided the deeply sampled blood TCRbeta repertoires that made up the dataset. A freely available public database, intended as a resource for researchers studying the immune response to SARS-CoV-2, is where the repertoires were released. The samples were drawn from two sources: the first 160 participants of the ongoing ImmuneRACE study, and about 1,300 subjects contributed by 6 global collaborators. The sample metadata nearly always contained a de-identified subject ID, COVID-19 status, age in years and sex. Where available, HLA class I and class II types were obtained from metadata supplied by the sample provider rather than from assay-based typing.

Collaborating institutions collected whole blood in K2EDTA tubes following their own protocols. For TCRbeta analysis, collaborators shipped samples as frozen whole blood, isolated PBMCs, or DNA extracted from either of those sample types. On this clone: This clone's antigen is unknown. No much larger clonotype is one base removed from it; base qualities were not supplied.

CDR1 and CDR2 (SGHTA, FQGTGA) derive from the germline V gene. Germline trimming amounts to 5 bases on V and 4 bases on J, with 3 as the count of junction bases outside the gene matches. There are 15 amino acids in the CDR3, from cysteine to phenylalanine inclusive. The CDR3 DNA has 45 bases and is translated from base 1. Beyond this particular receptor, the publication reports: The quantity of clinical and demographic metadata differed by source and by participant and was supplied without curation.

TCRbeta CDR3 regions were amplified from genomic DNA by means of the immunoSEQ Assay, a bias-controlled multiplex PCR. The source study handled its data this way. Nucleated cell counts per sample were estimated from amplification of reference gene primers within the assay. Sequence reads were collapsed and filtered to measure the absolute abundance of every unique TCRbeta CDR3 rearrangement. For each sample, productive Simpson clonality was calculated by taking the square root of Simpson's diversity index across productive rearrangements. TCRdb holds this immuneACCESS table with in-frame rearrangements only. Some clones are missing; in checked studies, unresolved V genes explain under half, and the rest has no known cause. The D gene and trimming were derived from the DNA, and the V and J assignments and clone size from that table. Present in this sample are 45,000 to 55,000 clones, roughly 91% of which were seen just once. The ten most abundant clones make up over 3% of the sample.

Material for sequencing was peripheral blood. Here the chain combines TRBV7-3 and TRBJ2-1; 12 middle bases align to TRBD2. The source is a human donor in a cohort sampled during active COVID-19. The DNA sequence is TGTGCCAGCAGCACAGGACTAGCGGGATACAATGAGCAGTTCTTC. This yields the protein CASSTGLAGYNEQFF.